This note documents a single T cell receptor beta chain sequence. The antigen is undetermined. CDR1 and CDR2 from the germline V gene are SGHRS and YFSETQ. Deletions cut 0 bases from V and 2 bases from J, with 17 bases between. CDR3 size: 17 residues. The source of the sample is a study of shared clonotypes between healthy human individuals. Study-level results: Non-shared clonotypes had lower generation probabilities than those shared by all four donors.

The investigators split CD4+ cells into a CD45RA+ naive subset and a CD45RA-negative memory subset. Profiling relied on immunoSEQ multiplex PCR, and the TCRdb table lists in-frame clones only, not all of them. The data hold 900,000 to 1,200,000 clones, with 70% to 80% observed a single time. V is TRBV5-1 and J is TRBJ1-1; TRBD1 might be the D (5 bases). The receptor was isolated from a man aged 18 to 30 in good health. Some clones in this sample may be carry-over from other donors' samples. The sequenced sample was memory CD4+ T cells from PBMCs. The subset was: CD45RA-negative fraction. This chain's CDR3 is CASSLVWGFRQNTEAFF. The CDR3 DNA is TGCGCCAGCAGCTTGGTTTGGGGGTTTCGGCAAAACACTGAAGCTTTCTTT.